This T cell receptor beta chain was sequenced in a study of CD8+CD57+ T cells in acquired aplastic anemia. Per germline, CDR1 SGHAT and CDR2 FQNNGV. The V gene lost 0 bases and the J gene lost 0 bases, with 12 bases spanning the gap. The CDR3 contains 17 residues. Profiling of TCR beta VDJ combinations and CDR3 sequences used genomic DNA as template. TCRdb redid the calling of the reads with MiXCR, one entry per CDR3 protein. The sample carries about 62,000 distinct CDR3 sequences, around 55% recorded once. This clonotype has a count of ten or more. Its antigen remains unknown. Study-wide points: In common between the patients and the controls were twenty-nine CD8+ CDR3 sequences. CD8+ Simpson's diversity did not differ significantly between patients and controls.

The chain couples TRBV11-2 to TRBJ1-3, with a possible D match to TRBD1 (5 bases). This receptor was taken from a human donor in good health, serving as a control. Sequences were obtained from sorted CD4+, CD8+, or CD8+CD57+ T cells (not recorded which) from PBMCs. CDR3 in DNA: TGTGCCAGCAGCTTAGATATGGGGGGATTCTCTGGAAACACCATATATTTT. This encodes CASSLDMGGFSGNTIYF.